The 21 T cell receptor beta chains presented below share a single source sample, sequenced in a study of naive CD8 T cells in extremely preterm neonates. Assay: immunoSEQ multiplex PCR; the TCRdb copy retains only in-frame clones and omits some. The data show approximately 7,900 clones, with 95% to 98% seen just once and 2.5% to 3% held by the top ten. The specimen was naive CD8+ T cells from blood. These receptors all come from a human donor in good health.

V usage is TRBV7-6 and J usage is TRBJ2-5, with D possibly matching TRBD1 (6 bases). CDR3 size: 13 residues. The germline gives CDR1 SGHVS, CDR2 FNYEAQ. The V and J ends lost 5 bases and 3 bases respectively, with 10 bases between them. The CDR3 reads CASSPDSEETQYF. In nucleotides, the CDR3 is TGTGCCAGCAGCCCGGACAGCGAAGAGACCCAGTACTTC.

The chain recombines TRBV4-3 with TRBJ1-5; tentative D call: TRBD1 (5 bases). CDR3 length equals 15 residues. CDR1 is LGHNA and CDR2 is YSLEER in the germline V gene. Trimming left V 6 bases short and J 0 bases short, with 12 bases between. In DNA, the CDR3 is TGCGCCAGCAGGTTAGACAGAGATAGCAATCAGCCCCAGCATTTT. This gives the protein CASRLDRDSNQPQHF.

This CDR3 is CASSVASRNTGELFF. In nucleotides, the CDR3 is TGTGCCAGCAGCGTAGCTAGCAGAAACACCGGGGAGCTGTTTTTT. The chain uses TRBV9 and TRBJ2-2; D might be TRBD2 (5 bases). This CDR3 comprises 15 residues. Trimming cost V 0 bases and J 2 bases, with 8 bases left between them. Per germline, CDR1 SGDLS and CDR2 YYNGEE.

This sequence joins TRBV19 and TRBJ1-3; 7 positions match TRBD1. The CDR3 covers 16 residues. Trimming at V came to 3 bases and at J to 0 bases, leaving 5 bases not matched to a gene. Per germline, CDR1 LNHDA and CDR2 SQIVND (reference sequence). The CDR3 loop reads CASSITGVFSGNTIYF. The CDR3 DNA follows: TGTGCCAGTAGTATCACAGGGGTGTTCTCTGGAAACACCATATATTTT.

The chain uses TRBV13 and TRBJ2-3, with 8 bases lining up with TRBD2. Germline trimming cut 4 bases from V and 1 base from J; bases unmatched to any gene: 7. The CDR3 length is 16 residues. Germline values: CDR1 PRHDT, CDR2 FYEKMQ (reference sequence). For the CDR3, the DNA is TGTGCCAGCAGCTATCCGGGGGGGCCCGGCACAGATACGCAGTATTTT. Its translation: CASSYPGGPGTDTQYF.

The V gene is TRBV7-9, the J gene TRBJ2-5, with 8 bases matching TRBD2. The CDR3 consists of 14 residues. Germline V CDR1 and CDR2: SEHNR, FQNEAQ (reference sequence). Trimming removed 5 bases from V and 5 bases from J; junction bases left unmatched: 7. This CDR3 is CASSNNGRAETQYF. For the CDR3, the DNA is TGTGCCAGCAGCAACAACGGGAGGGCGGAGACCCAGTACTTC.

The chain is built from TRBV5-1 and TRBJ1-1, with 8 bases aligning to TRBD1. V was clipped by 3 bases and J by 0 bases; unmatched bases: 4. CDR3 size: 15 residues. Per germline, CDR1 SGHRS and CDR2 YFSETQ. Written as DNA, the CDR3 is TGCGCCAGCAGCTCAACACAGGGGGTGAACACTGAAGCTTTCTTT. Amino acids: CASSSTQGVNTEAFF.

V usage is TRBV23-1 and J usage is TRBJ2-5; D unresolved. TRBV23-1 has ORF status, its function being uncertain. CDR3 length equals 14 residues. V lost 0 bases and J 2 bases, leaving 7 bases between the germline ends. The CDR3 sequence is CASSQSNSQETQYF. CDR3 nucleotide sequence: TGCGCCAGCAGTCAATCGAACAGTCAAGAGACCCAGTACTTC.

V gene TRBV14 combines with J gene TRBJ2-5; maybe TRBD1 (5 bases). Trimming took 3 bases from V and 5 from J, leaving 10 bases between them. The CDR3 covers 13 residues. The germline CDR1 and CDR2 sequences are SGHDN and FVKESK. In DNA, the CDR3 is TGTGCCAGCAGCCAGGACATGCGGGAGACCCAGTACTTC. It yields the protein CASSQDMRETQYF.

The CDR3 loop reads CASSLGQNRHSPLHF. The CDR3 region has the DNA TGTGCCAGCAGCTTGGGACAGAATAGGCATTCACCCCTCCACTTT. The chain uses TRBV6-5 and TRBJ1-6, with 7 bases lining up with TRBD1. Trimming at V came to 6 bases and at J to 8 bases, leaving 10 bases not matched to a gene. The CDR3 has 15 amino acids. Per the germline V gene, CDR1 is MNHEY and CDR2 is SVGAGI.

This clone was picked up one time. The chain uses TRBV10-2 and TRBJ2-7; D might be TRBD1 (6 bases). Germline CDR1 and CDR2: WSHSY and SAAADI. V was clipped by 6 bases and J by 5 bases, with 14 bases between them. This CDR3 contains 13 residues. The CDR3 region has the DNA TGCGCCAGCAGGGAACGGGGACACGACGAGCAGTACTTC. Its protein product is CASRERGHDEQYF.

V and J are TRBV7-9 and TRBJ1-1; perhaps TRBD1 as D (5 bases). V was shortened by 5 bases and J by 1 base, with 14 bases between the two germline ends. This CDR3 is 15 amino acids long. Germline V gene sequence: CDR1 SEHNR, CDR2 FQNEAQ (reference sequence). The CDR3 nucleotides are TGTGCCAGCAGCCTGACAGATTTGGGGAACACTGAAGCTTTCTTT. Protein sequence: CASSLTDLGNTEAFF.

The chain joins TRBV19 to TRBJ1-2; no definite D call. V shed 3 bases and J shed 6 bases, with 17 bases lying between them. The CDR3 is 15 residues long. CDR1 is LNHDA and CDR2 is SQIVND in the germline V gene (reference sequence). The CDR3, as DNA: TGTGCCAGTAGTATTTTATCTCGGGTAACGGATGGCTACACCTTC. It translates to CASSILSRVTDGYTF.

V and J are TRBV7-9 and TRBJ2-1, with 12 bases fitting TRBD2. Germline loops: CDR1 SEHNR, CDR2 FQNEAQ (reference sequence). The ends lost 0 bases at V and 8 bases at J; junction bases unmatched: 5. CDR3 length: 16 amino acids. The CDR3, as DNA: TGTGCCAGCAGCTTAGCGGGGACTAGCGGGTACGATGAGCAGTTCTTC. Its translation is CASSLAGTSGYDEQFF.

The V and J genes are TRBV7-8 and TRBJ2-1, with D perhaps TRBD1 (5 bases). CDR3 length: 15 amino acids. Germline CDR1 SGHVS, CDR2 FQNEAQ. Trimming pared 5 bases from V and 2 bases from J, leaving 13 bases between. CDR3 loop: CASSTQGRPYNEQFF. CDR3 DNA: TGTGCCAGCAGCACCCAGGGAAGGCCCTACAATGAGCAGTTCTTC.

The chain couples TRBV7-6 to TRBJ1-4; tentatively, D is TRBD1 (6 bases). Trimming pared 1 base from V and 5 bases from J, leaving 11 bases between. The CDR3 has 15 residues. From germline, CDR1 is SGHVS and CDR2 FNYEAQ. CDR3 DNA: TGTGCCAGCAGCTTAGATGGGGGCCGCAATGAAAAACTGTTTTTT. It is translated as CASSLDGGRNEKLFF.

The chain combines TRBV27 with TRBJ2-3; 8 bases line up with TRBD2. The CDR3 has 14 residues. With V trimmed by 6 bases and J by 9 bases, 11 bases remained unmatched. Germline CDR1 reads MNHEY; CDR2 reads SMNVEV (reference sequence). CDR3: CASSLGGVGLTQYF. The CDR3 nucleotides are TGTGCCAGCAGCCTCGGGGGGGTAGGACTGACGCAGTATTTT.

This rearrangement joins TRBV2 to TRBJ1-6, with D uncertain. Trimming shortened V by 2 bases and J by 0 bases, and 5 bases separated the two germline ends. The CDR3 runs to 15 residues. Germline V gene sequence: CDR1 SNHLY, CDR2 FYNNEI. CDR3 coding DNA: TGTGCCAGCAGTGAACGGGTCTCCTATAATTCACCCCTCCACTTT. Its translation: CASSERVSYNSPLHF.

This chain connects TRBV13 to TRBJ2-2, with D possibly matching TRBD2 (7 bases). Germline CDR1 is PRHDT and CDR2 is FYEKMQ (reference sequence). Trimming stripped 5 bases from V and 4 bases from J, with 17 bases between. This CDR3 has 16 residues. The CDR3 spells CASSLRGRARTGELFF. The DNA of the CDR3 is TGTGCCAGCAGCCTAAGGGGGAGGGCTCGCACCGGGGAGCTGTTTTTT.

The chain combines TRBV19 with TRBJ2-2; 8 bases are shared with TRBD2. The V gene end was trimmed by 2 bases and the J gene end by 1 base; junction bases not matched to a gene: 6. CDR3 length: 17 amino acids. Germline V gene data show CDR1 as LNHDA and CDR2 as SQIVND (reference sequence). The chain's CDR3 is CASSIYPGLENTGELFF. CDR3 DNA: TGTGCCAGTAGTATATATCCGGGACTAGAGAACACCGGGGAGCTGTTTTTT. Based on the CDR3 plus reference TRBV19 and TRBJ2-2, the full variable domain is DGGITQSPKYLFRKEGQNVTLSCEQNLNHDAMYWYRQDPGQGLRLIYYSQIVNDFQKGDIAEGYSVSREKKESFPLTVTSAQKNPTAFYLCASSIYPGLENTGELFFGEGSRLTVL.

V is TRBV27 and J is TRBJ1-4; TRBD1 agrees at 11 bases. CDR3 size: 15 residues. V was clipped by 5 bases and J by 7 bases; unmatched bases: 6. CDR1 is MNHEY, CDR2 SMNVEV, per germline (reference sequence). CDR3 bases: TGTGCCAGCAGTCAGAGGACAGGGGGCGTTGAAAAACTGTTTTTT. This codes for CASSQRTGGVEKLFF.